The clone carrying this TCR beta chain was seen repeatedly, ten times or more. Its cognate antigen is unknown. The cells used in sorted libraries, CD4+ or CD8+ T cells, numbered about a million. These data originate in a study of neurological immune-mediated disorders. Trimming stripped 3 bases from V and 4 bases from J, with 7 bases between. There are 13 residues in the CDR3. Germline-derived CDR1 and CDR2 are MNHEY and SMNVEV (reference sequence). The authors produced cDNA by 5'RACE using 10-nucleotide random UMIs. A single record per CDR3 protein comes from TCRdb applying MiXCR to the 5' RACE reads. Of roughly 19,000 distinct CDR3 sequences listed, 7.5% are singletons. General study findings and limits: No CDR3 amino acid sequences recurred among expanded clones across subjects, suggesting private repertoires in all groups. While HTLV-1-associated myelopathy showed the greatest TCR clonal expansion, multiple sclerosis showed the least, falling below healthy controls.

The receptor was isolated from a woman aged 30 to 39 with HTLV-1-associated myelopathy (HAM/TSP). Sequences were obtained from CD8+ T cells from blood. The V gene is TRBV27, the J gene TRBJ2-1; D gene unclear. The CDR3 protein is CASSFFGYNEQFF. The CDR3 DNA is TGTGCCAGCAGTTTCTTTGGGTACAATGAGCAGTTCTTC.